The clone carrying this TCR beta chain was recorded once. This specimen belongs to a study of blood T cell repertoires in COVID-19. Donors of Cohort 3 who recovered were those that had two negative PCRs, clearance, or symptom resolution. Looked up from germline, CDR1 is SGHAT and CDR2 is FQNNGV. Germline trimming cut 5 bases from V and 3 bases from J; bases unmatched to any gene: 11. This CDR3 has 16 amino acids. TCRdb keeps only in-frame clones here, not all; method: immunoSEQ multiplex PCR. The sample has a few hundred thousand clones; 70% to 90% are singletons. The V gene is TRBV11-2, the J gene TRBJ2-7; 9 bases map to TRBD1. Source material: PBMCs or T cells enriched from blood (not recorded which). The receptor comes from a woman aged 40 to 50 who had recovered from COVID-19. The CDR3 DNA reads as TGTGCCAGCAGCCGGAGGGACAGGGCGCACTACTACGAGCAGTACTTC. It translates to CASSRRDRAHYYEQYF. Full variable domain (rest looked up from reference TRBV11-2 and TRBJ2-7): EAGVAQSPRYKIIEKRQSVAFWCNPISGHATLYWYQQILGQGPKLLIQFQNNGVVDDSQLPKDRFSAERLKGVDSTLKIQPAKLEDSAVYLCASSRRDRAHYYEQYFGPGTRLTVT.